The clone carrying this TCR beta chain was observed a single time. Its antigen is as yet unknown. Assay used: immunoSEQ multiplex PCR; TCRdb lists only in-frame clones, some missing. The sample carries over 150,000 clones, over 60% recorded once. The data are from a study of cytotoxic CD8 clonotypes in ibrutinib-treated CLL. Overall study context: Response sampling came at median around eleven months of treatment, ranging about 6 to 36 months.

Study-wide results and limits: The clonality went up when patients responded to ibrutinib and dropped back toward baseline at progression.

This CDR3 comprises 15 residues. The V gene lost 6 bases and the J gene lost 0 bases, with 14 bases spanning the gap. Germline values: CDR1 ENHRY, CDR2 SYGVKD. V gene TRBV10-3 combines with J gene TRBJ1-2; D uncertain. The clonotype was recovered from a human donor with chronic lymphocytic leukemia. The specimen comprised PBMCs, sampled after 24 months of ibrutinib treatment. In nucleotides, the CDR3 is TGTGCCATCAGCTACGGTCCGCAAACTAACTATGGCTACACCTTC. Its protein is CAISYGPQTNYGYTF.